This T cell receptor beta chain was recovered during a study of control samples from healthy donors and cancer patients. The method was immunoSEQ multiplex PCR; TCRdb's version includes in-frame clones alone and lacks a portion of them. The repertoire includes roughly 150,000 clones, under 90% of them detected once, and roughly 5% sits in the top ten. Germline V lookup: CDR1 MNHEY, CDR2 SMNVEV (reference sequence). J gave up 3 bases and V 3 bases, and 4 bases lay outside the gene matches. This CDR3 is built from 15 residues. V gene TRBV27 combines with J gene TRBJ2-1, with 8 bases matching TRBD2. Material: blood. The TCR comes from a man aged 30 to 39 in good health. This CDR3 reads CASSFAGTSYNEQFF. CDR3 sequence (DNA): TGTGCCAGCAGTTTCGCCGGGACTAGCTACAATGAGCAGTTCTTC.